This T cell receptor (beta chain) came from a study of resident and recirculating memory T cells in vitiligo. Overall study: The samples were homogenized without cell sorting before genomic DNA extraction.

Confetti depigmentation, marking active vitiligo, was absent in these patients. General study results and limits: Sequences differed between biopsy sites and patients, suggesting private specificity.

Notes on this clone: Its antigen is currently unknown.

Germline CDR1 and CDR2: SEHNR and FQNEAQ (reference sequence). J gave up 8 bases and V 4 bases, and 14 bases lay outside the gene matches. CDR3 length: 17 residues. Sequencing used immunoSEQ multiplex PCR; TCRdb keeps in-frame clones, though not all of them. The data hold tens of thousands of clones, with 92% observed a single time. Sequenced input: blood. This sequence joins TRBV7-9 and TRBJ2-1, with 10 bases matching TRBD2. The receptor's source is a male donor with vitiligo. The CDR3 DNA is TGTGCCAGCAGCTCTCTCTGGAGCGGGAGGGCCCGCGATGAGCAGTTCTTC. Translating gives CASSSLWSGRARDEQFF.